This entry concerns a single T cell receptor (beta chain). Patients chosen for sequencing had shown CD8+CD57+ cell expansion by flow cytometry. This sample was included in a study of CD8+CD57+ T cells in acquired aplastic anemia. TCR beta VDJ and CDR3 profiles were obtained from a genomic DNA template. TCRdb redid the calling of the reads with MiXCR, one entry per CDR3 protein. This sample has roughly 500,000 distinct CDR3 sequences, with under 40% found just once. Germline V CDR1 and CDR2: SGHDT, YYEEEE. V trimming: 2 bases; J trimming: 7 bases; junction bases outside the gene matches: 8. The CDR3 is made up of 15 amino acids.

Sequencing was carried out using sorted CD4+, CD8+, or CD8+CD57+ T cells (not recorded which) from PBMCs. V and J are TRBV5-6 and TRBJ2-1, with 8 bases fitting TRBD2. The sequence was obtained from a human donor with aplastic anemia. The CDR3 here is CASSLDWSGGNEQFF. The CDR3 DNA reads as TGTGCCAGCAGCTTAGACTGGAGCGGGGGAAATGAGCAGTTCTTC.